This TCR beta chain emerged from a study of blood T cells in healthy people across ages. Together with a sample-barcoded 5' primer, a J-beta primer mix was included in a second PCR lasting about 6 to 11 cycles. A single record per CDR3 protein comes from TCRdb applying MiXCR to the 5' RACE reads. The table lists about 1.4 million distinct CDR3 sequences, around 59% of them singletons, with more than 6% in the top ten. General study points: Age advanced and TCR beta diversity per million T cells fell, roughly linearly.

In regard to this clonotype: The antigen is undetermined.

Germline V gives CDR1 LGHDT, CDR2 YNNKEL (reference sequence). There are 17 residues in the CDR3. Trimming pared 0 bases from V and 2 bases from J, leaving 13 bases between. Source material: blood. The receptor's source is a man in his late teens or twenties in good health. This rearrangement joins TRBV3-1 to TRBJ1-4, with D perhaps matching TRBD1 (5 bases). For the CDR3, the DNA is TGTGCCAGCAGCCAAGAGGGGGACCTACTCACTAATGAAAAACTGTTTTTT. Translated: CASSQEGDLLTNEKLFF.